Each of the 29 T cell receptor beta chains below was sequenced from the same sample in a study of blood T cells in healthy people across ages. A second PCR, run for roughly 6 to 11 cycles, used a sample-barcoded 5' primer plus a J-beta primer mix. Each CDR3 protein gets one entry after TCRdb re-called the 5' RACE reads with MiXCR. The sample has some 1.8 million distinct CDR3 sequences; around 42% are singletons. The sample was blood. The origin of the receptors is a human donor in good health.

The table lists this clonotype with a few counts. The V gene is TRBV28, the J gene TRBJ1-1, with 12 bases aligning to TRBD1. The CDR3 length is 16 residues. From germline, CDR1 is MDHEN and CDR2 SYDVKM. J gave up 4 bases and V 4 bases, and 7 bases lay outside the gene matches. This chain's CDR3 is CASSSPGTGGPTEAFF. In DNA form, the CDR3 reads TGTGCCAGCAGTTCCCCGGGGACAGGGGGCCCCACTGAAGCTTTCTTT.

The genes are TRBV20-1 and TRBJ1-5, with D unclear. Trimming stripped 0 bases from V and 5 bases from J, with 14 bases between. The CDR3 runs 15 residues. Looked up from germline, CDR1 is DFQATT and CDR2 is SNEGSKA (reference sequence). The CDR3, as DNA: TGCAGTGCTAGAGATGCGATGAAGCCGGATCAGCCCCAGCATTTT. This gives the protein CSARDAMKPDQPQHF.

V gene TRBV4-3 combines with J gene TRBJ2-3; D not certain. The CDR3 extends over 13 amino acids. V lost 0 bases to trimming and J lost 10 bases, with 11 bases between them. Germline CDR1 reads LGHNA; CDR2 reads YSLEER. CDR3 bases: TGCGCCAGCAGCCAAGAAGGTCTGACGGCGCAGTATTTT. Protein product: CASSQEGLTAQYF.

This clonotype has more than one count but fewer than ten. This chain links TRBV7-2 with TRBJ2-3; the match to TRBD2 covers 7 bases. CDR1 and CDR2 from the germline V gene are SGHTA and FQGNSA. CDR3 size: 15 residues. V was clipped by 6 bases and J by 2 bases; unmatched bases: 8. CDR3 amino acids: CASRGRTRITDTQYF. The CDR3 nucleotides read TGTGCCAGCAGGGGTAGGACTAGAATCACAGATACGCAGTATTTT.

In its sample, this clonotype was seen a few times. This chain joins TRBV6-2 or TRBV6-3 and TRBJ2-7; 9 bases are a match to TRBD1. This CDR3 has 15 residues. Germline assignment: CDR1 MNHEY and CDR2 SVGEGT. Germline trimming cut 4 bases from V and 3 bases from J; bases unmatched to any gene: 7. The CDR3 sequence: CASSFHGTGIYEQYF. The CDR3 DNA follows: TGTGCCAGCAGTTTTCATGGGACAGGGATCTACGAGCAGTACTTC.

This sequence joins TRBV28 and TRBJ2-7; the D call may be TRBD1 or TRBD2 (5 bases each). Germline loops: CDR1 MDHEN, CDR2 SYDVKM. V gave up 6 bases and J gave up 12 bases, with 12 bases separating them. The CDR3 contains 10 residues. Here the CDR3 reads CASSRDRLYF. The CDR3, as DNA: TGTGCCAGCAGCCGGGACCGGCTGTACTTC. The whole variable domain, remainder taken from reference TRBV28 and TRBJ2-7, is DVKVTQSSRYLVKRTGEKVFLECVQDMDHENMFWYRQDPGLGLRLIYFSYDVKMKEKGDIPEGYSVSREKKERFSLILESASTNQTSMYLCASSRDRLYFGPGTRLTVT.

The V gene is TRBV7-9, the J gene TRBJ2-1; 10 positions match TRBD1. Looked up from germline, CDR1 is SEHNR and CDR2 is FQNEAQ (reference sequence). CDR3 length: 15 amino acids. V gave up 4 bases and J gave up 8 bases; unmatched junction bases: 8. CDR3 sequence reads: CASSSGTGASDEQFF. The CDR3, as DNA: TGTGCCAGCAGCTCCGGGACAGGGGCCTCCGATGAGCAGTTCTTC.

V gene TRBV4-2 combines with J gene TRBJ1-1, with D possibly TRBD1 on 5 matching bases. The CDR3 contains 15 residues. The germline V gene has CDR1 LGHNA and CDR2 YNFKEQ. V was clipped by 1 base and J by 3 bases, with 12 bases between them. The CDR3 here is CASSQAWGGDTEAFF. DNA of the CDR3: TGTGCCAGCAGCCAAGCCTGGGGGGGGGACACTGAAGCTTTCTTT.

The chain links TRBV28 to TRBJ1-1, with no clear D. Germline V lookup: CDR1 MDHEN, CDR2 SYDVKM. The CDR3 runs 15 residues. Trimming pared 5 bases from V and 0 bases from J, leaving 13 bases between. CDR3 sequence (DNA): TGTGCCAGCAGTCCTCACAGTTTCATGAACACTGAAGCTTTCTTT. Amino acid sequence: CASSPHSFMNTEAFF.

The V and J genes are TRBV4-1 and TRBJ2-1; D may be TRBD1 (5 bases). V dropped 2 bases and J dropped 0 bases, with 11 bases sitting between them. Germline CDR1 is MGHRA and CDR2 is YSYEKL. The CDR3 length is 16 residues. Here the CDR3 DNA reads TGCGCCAGCAGCCAACGGGCCGACAGCTCCTACAATGAGCAGTTCTTC. Translated: CASSQRADSSYNEQFF.

This chain uses TRBV6-2 or TRBV6-3 with TRBJ2-1; 8 nucleotides match TRBD2. The CDR3 has 13 residues. The germline V gene encodes CDR1 MNHEY and CDR2 SVGEGT. Unmatched junction bases numbered 4, after V lost 6 bases and J lost 6 bases. DNA for the CDR3: TGTGCCAGCAGAATCGGGACTAGCAATGAGCAGTTCTTC. This translates into CASRIGTSNEQFF.

V is TRBV5-8 and J is TRBJ1-5; no firm D call. The ends were cut back, 2 bases at V and 5 bases at J, with 14 bases in the middle. The germline V gene has CDR1 SGHTS and CDR2 YDEGEE. This CDR3 contains 15 residues. The chain's CDR3 is CASSFKVGNHQPQHF. In DNA form, the CDR3 reads TGTGCCAGCAGCTTCAAGGTGGGGAATCATCAGCCCCAGCATTTT.

V and J are TRBV28 and TRBJ1-2, with no clear D. Germline loops: CDR1 MDHEN, CDR2 SYDVKM. This CDR3 contains 16 residues. Trimming left V 4 bases short and J 2 bases short, with 17 bases between. CDR3 nucleotides: TGTGCCAGCAGTTCCCTAGGCCAAACGGGGAACTATGGCTACACCTTC. This codes for CASSSLGQTGNYGYTF.

CDR3 residues: CASSRVSEAFF. CDR3 sequence (DNA): TGTGCCAGCAGCCGCGTTTCTGAAGCTTTCTTT. The rearrangement joins TRBV6-2 or TRBV6-3 to TRBJ1-1; D is undetermined. With 6 bases removed from V and 6 bases from J, the gap between germline ends came to 8 bases. The CDR3 has 11 amino acids. The germline CDR1 and CDR2 sequences are MNHEY and SVGEGT.

J is TRBJ1-5 and V is TRBV7-9, with TRBD1 identical over 8 bases. The germline gives CDR1 SEHNR, CDR2 FQNEAQ (reference sequence). The CDR3 length is 17 residues. Trimming took 5 bases from V and 2 from J; bases not matched to a gene: 11. In DNA form, the CDR3 reads TGTGCCAGCAGCCAGGGGGCCACAGGGGATGGCAATCAGCCCCAGCATTTT. The encoded protein is CASSQGATGDGNQPQHF.

The rearrangement joins TRBV11-2 to TRBJ2-5; either TRBD1 or TRBD2 may supply D (5 bases each). V lost 1 base and J lost 4, with 16 bases in between. The germline gives CDR1 SGHAT, CDR2 FQNNGV. This CDR3 is built from 16 residues. CDR3 residues: CASSLAGKQRGETQYF. The CDR3 nucleotides are TGTGCCAGCAGCTTAGCGGGGAAACAGAGGGGAGAGACCCAGTACTTC.

The chain couples TRBV7-8 to TRBJ2-5; a possible D gene is TRBD2 (5 bases). V shed 5 bases and J shed 4 bases, with 17 bases lying between them. The CDR3 has 15 residues. Germline loops: CDR1 SGHVS, CDR2 FQNEAQ. CDR3 DNA sequence: TGTGCCAGCAGCCGAGGTGGAGGTCCCACAGAGACCCAGTACTTC. The encoded protein is CASSRGGGPTETQYF.

This clonotype has only a few counts. CDR3 bases: TGTGCCAGCAGCTTAGATCACCCAGGACAGGAACAGTTCTTC. Translated, it gives CASSLDHPGQEQFF. This chain joins TRBV7-8 and TRBJ2-1; 7 bases line up with TRBD1. The CDR3 is 14 residues long. Germline V gene lookup returns CDR1 SGHVS and CDR2 FQNEAQ. V lost 1 base and J lost 13; bases outside the gene matches: 10.

V usage is TRBV11-2 and J usage is TRBJ1-1; no reliable D call. V lost 8 bases, J lost 0 bases, and 7 bases lay in between. The germline V gene encodes CDR1 SGHAT and CDR2 FQNNGV. CDR3 length equals 12 residues. The CDR3 is CASGYMNTEAFF. CDR3 nucleotides: TGTGCCAGCGGCTACATGAACACTGAAGCTTTCTTT.

This clonotype has only a few counts. This chain joins TRBV7-2 and TRBJ2-7, with D possibly matching TRBD2 (7 bases). The V gene lost 2 bases and the J gene lost 3 bases, with 20 bases spanning the gap. In germline, CDR1 is SGHTA, CDR2 FQGNSA. CDR3 length: 17 residues. The CDR3 protein is CASSLSGKGGGLYEQYF. CDR3 DNA: TGTGCCAGCAGCTTAAGCGGAAAGGGCGGGGGCCTCTACGAGCAGTACTTC. The variable domain in full, with the rest retrieved from reference TRBV7-2 and TRBJ2-7, is GAGVSQSPSNKVTEKGKDVELRCDPISGHTALYWYRQSLGQGLEFLIYFQGNSAPDKSGLPSDRFSAERTGGSVSTLTIQRTQQEDSAVYLCASSLSGKGGGLYEQYFGPGTRLTVT.

The chain uses TRBV7-9 and TRBJ1-3; D remains ambiguous. The CDR3 has 15 amino acids. The ends were cut back, 3 bases at V and 0 bases at J, with 9 bases in the middle. Germline lookup yields CDR1 SEHNR and CDR2 FQNEAQ (reference sequence). The CDR3 loop reads CASSLRLSSGNTIYF. The CDR3 bases are TGTGCCAGCAGCTTGAGGTTGAGCTCTGGAAACACCATATATTTT.

This clonotype was picked up many times. The chain joins TRBV12-3 or TRBV12-4 to TRBJ1-2; unclear D gene. The CDR3 has 15 residues. V lost 0 bases and J lost 6, with 14 bases in between. The DNA of the CDR3 is TGTGCCAGCAGTTTAGCCGCGTCCGTTCAGAATGGCTACACCTTC. The encoded protein is CASSLAASVQNGYTF.

This clonotype appeared many times. A junction end diverges from the germline sequence, so it may reflect a read error. The chain carries TRBV12-3 or TRBV12-4 and TRBJ1-1; D call uncertain. The CDR3 is 13 amino acids. CDR3 in DNA: TGCGCCAGCAGCTACAGAATGAACACTGAAGCTTTCTTT. Protein product: CASSYRMNTEAFF.

This clonotype came up a few times. The chain employs TRBV7-2 and TRBJ2-4; TRBD2 might be the D (6 bases). The germline V gene has CDR1 SGHTA and CDR2 FQGNSA. There are 16 residues in the CDR3. V lost 4 bases and J 11 bases, leaving 24 bases between the germline ends. The DNA for the CDR3 is TGTGCCAGCAGCTCACCCGGGACTCGCTTGGGTAACCTTCAGTACTTC. It codes for CASSSPGTRLGNLQYF.

The chain couples TRBV7-3 to TRBJ1-1; D is perhaps TRBD1 (5 bases). The ends were cut back, 3 bases at V and 7 bases at J, with 12 bases in the middle. The CDR3 consists of 13 residues. Germline V gene lookup returns CDR1 SGHTA and CDR2 FQGTGA. CDR3 protein: CASSFYRDHEAFF. CDR3 in DNA: TGTGCCAGCAGCTTCTACCGGGACCATGAAGCTTTCTTT.

This clonotype appeared a few times. The chain couples TRBV27 to TRBJ2-4; unclear D gene. The V end lost 4 bases, the J end lost 13 bases, and 20 bases lay between the germline ends. The CDR3 covers 14 residues. CDR1 is MNHEY, CDR2 SMNVEV, per germline (reference sequence). CDR3 in DNA: TGTGCCAGCAGTTGGTTCAGTGGTAACAATGAGCAGTACTTC. Translating it yields CASSWFSGNNEQYF.

The chain combines TRBV20-1 with TRBJ2-1, with TRBD1 matching over 11 bases. Germline trimming cut 5 bases from V and 3 bases from J; bases unmatched to any gene: 6. Germline lookup yields CDR1 DFQATT and CDR2 SNEGSKA (reference sequence). The CDR3 totals 15 residues. The CDR3 DNA sequence: TGCAGTGCTCCGAAGGGACAGGGGGTCTACAATGAGCAGTTCTTC. It encodes CSAPKGQGVYNEQFF.

The chain is built from TRBV4-2 and TRBJ1-6; the D gene is possibly TRBD1 (5 bases). V lost 1 base and J 8 bases, leaving 12 bases between the germline ends. The CDR3 totals 15 residues. Per germline, CDR1 LGHNA and CDR2 YNFKEQ. Here the CDR3 reads CASSQGDRRYSPLHF. The CDR3 bases are TGTGCCAGCAGCCAAGGGGACCGCCGATATTCACCCCTCCACTTT.

Points on this clonotype: At one end, the junction sequence differs from germline, possibly due to a read error. This rearrangement joins TRBV29-1 to TRBJ2-3, with D perhaps TRBD1 (6 bases). The CDR3 has 15 residues. Looked up from germline, CDR1 is SQVTM and CDR2 is ANQGSEA. The CDR3 region has the DNA TGCAGCGTTAGGGGGATATTGGACTCACCAGATGCGCAGTATTTT. It translates to CSVRGILDSPDAQYF.